A single sample is the source of the 14 T cell receptor beta chains below, sequenced in a study of shared clonotypes between healthy human individuals (dated by TCRdb to 2018 to 2020). CD8 naive samples were CD45RO-negative cells positively selected for CCR7, giving a CD45RA+CCR7+ population that excluded TemRA cells. To prepare the library, the immunoSEQ multiplex PCR assay was applied. What TCRdb holds here is the immuneACCESS table cut down to in-frame rearrangements. Part of the clones is not present; checked against another copy, under half of the missing clones reflect an unresolved V gene, and the others are unexplained. The sample table records millions of clones; approximately 94% of these occur just once. The ten largest make up 1.7% of the sample. Sequencing was done on a sample of naive CD8+ T cells from PBMCs. Sample cell subset or site, as interpreted from the label and publication: CD45RA+CCR7+. The receptors shown here come from a man aged 18 to 30 in good health. Some clones in this sample may be carry-over from other donors' samples.

For this clone: Within the sample, other DNA sequences also encode this same CDR3. The CDR3 loop is CASSLEAGIVDTEAFF. The CDR3 nucleotides read TGTGCCAGCAGCTTAGAGGCAGGGATAGTCGACACTGAAGCTTTCTTT. The genes are TRBV11-2 and TRBJ1-1; perhaps TRBD1 as D (5 bases). CDR3 length: 16 amino acids. Trimming shortened V by 0 bases and J by 3 bases, and 14 bases separated the two germline ends. Germline V gene lookup returns CDR1 SGHAT and CDR2 FQNNGV.

This rearrangement joins TRBV4-2 to TRBJ2-7; 15 positions agree with TRBD2. The V gene end was trimmed by 0 bases and the J gene end by 3 bases; junction bases not matched to a gene: 3. The V gene's germline CDR1 is LGHNA and CDR2 YNFKEQ. The CDR3 loop spans 17 amino acids. DNA of the CDR3: TGTGCCAGCAGCCAAGAGGGACTAGCGGGAGGCCTCTACGAGCAGTACTTC. As protein: CASSQEGLAGGLYEQYF.

Details on this clone: The same CDR3 also results from other DNA sequences found in this sample. The chain is built from TRBV5-1 and TRBJ2-1; 8 bases map to TRBD2. The V gene's germline CDR1 is SGHRS and CDR2 YFSETQ. The CDR3 sequence is 13 residues long. V gave up 4 bases and J gave up 4 bases; unmatched junction bases: 1. CDR3 in DNA: TGCGCCAGCAGCACTAGCGGATACAATGAGCAGTTCTTC. Its protein product is CASSTSGYNEQFF.

This chain uses TRBV19 with TRBJ1-1; TRBD1 agrees at 10 bases. With V trimmed by 5 bases and J by 2 bases, 8 bases remained unmatched. The CDR3 is 16 residues long. Per the germline V gene, CDR1 is LNHDA and CDR2 is SQIVND (reference sequence). The CDR3, as DNA: TGTGCCAGTAGTGGCGACCGGGACAGGGGCAACACTGAAGCTTTCTTT. This codes for CASSGDRDRGNTEAFF.

The J gene is TRBJ1-2, the V gene TRBV6-1; possibly TRBD1 for D (5 bases). Germline lookup yields CDR1 MNHNS and CDR2 SASEGT. The V end was cut by 2 bases, the J end by 4 bases, with 11 bases between. This CDR3 has 14 amino acids. The CDR3 sequence is CASSELGTGYGYTF. In nucleotides, the CDR3 is TGTGCCAGCAGTGAACTGGGGACTGGCTATGGCTACACCTTC.

V and J are TRBV19 and TRBJ2-7; tentatively, D is TRBD1 or TRBD2 (5 bases each). The V end was cut by 3 bases, the J end by 5 bases, with 17 bases between. The CDR3 covers 15 residues. Germline CDR1 and CDR2: LNHDA and SQIVND (reference sequence). The CDR3 DNA reads TGTGCCAGTAGTATCGGGGCCTCCCGAGGGGACGAGCAGTACTTC. Residues: CASSIGASRGDEQYF.

This chain connects TRBV27 to TRBJ2-7; TRBD2 aligns across 10 bases. V dropped 5 bases and J dropped 0; count of bases not matched to a gene: 28. This CDR3 has 23 residues. Germline CDR1 is MNHEY and CDR2 is SMNVEV (reference sequence). Written as DNA, the CDR3 is TGTGCCAGCAGTACATTTATGGGGAGTAATTCGATGTTTCTAGCGGGAGCCTCCTACGAGCAGTACTTC. This codes for CASSTFMGSNSMFLAGASYEQYF.

The rearrangement joins TRBV6-6 to TRBJ1-5; D is ambiguous. This CDR3 region has 16 residues. The germline V and J ends were trimmed by 2 bases and 5 bases, with 16 bases remaining between them. Germline-derived CDR1 and CDR2 are MNHNY and SVGAGI (reference sequence). Here the CDR3 reads CASSYGPREVDQPQHF. The CDR3 DNA sequence: TGTGCCAGCAGTTACGGGCCCCGGGAGGTGGATCAGCCCCAGCATTTT.

The V gene is TRBV13, the J gene TRBJ2-4; D perhaps matches TRBD2 (6 bases). With 4 bases removed from V and 2 bases from J, the gap between germline ends came to 9 bases. Germline lookup yields CDR1 PRHDT and CDR2 FYEKMQ (reference sequence). This CDR3 has 14 residues. The CDR3 sequence is CASSSRGSKNIQYF. CDR3 bases: TGTGCCAGCAGCTCTCGGGGGTCCAAAAACATTCAGTACTTC.

The chain is built from TRBV7-8 and TRBJ2-7; unclear D gene. V lost 3 bases, J lost 3 bases, and 9 bases lay in between. The germline V gene encodes CDR1 SGHVS and CDR2 FQNEAQ. This CDR3 is built from 13 residues. The chain's CDR3 is CASSLTQSYEQYF. The CDR3, as DNA: TGTGCCAGCAGCTTGACGCAGAGCTACGAGCAGTACTTC. The full variable domain, with the rest looked up from reference TRBV7-8 and TRBJ2-7, is GAGVSQSPRYKVAKRGQDVALRCDPISGHVSLFWYQQALGQGPEFLTYFQNEAQLDKSGLPSDRFFAERPEGSVSTLKIQRTQQEDSAVYLCASSLTQSYEQYFGPGTRLTVT.

This clone came up once. The rearrangement joins TRBV7-9 to TRBJ1-3; 12 bases are shared with TRBD1. The germline V gene has CDR1 SEHNR and CDR2 FQNEAQ (reference sequence). V trimming: 7 bases; J trimming: 3 bases; junction bases outside the gene matches: 16. This CDR3 region has 19 residues. CDR3 residues: CASKEIPGQGAEGGNTIYF. CDR3 nucleotides: TGTGCCAGCAAAGAAATCCCGGGACAGGGGGCGGAAGGTGGAAACACCATATATTTT.

The genes are TRBV28 and TRBJ2-7; possible D gene TRBD2, 5 bases. V shed 3 bases and J shed 3 bases, with 12 bases lying between them. CDR1 is MDHEN, CDR2 SYDVKM, per germline. The CDR3 has 14 amino acids. CDR3: CASSFSDGLYEQYF. In DNA form, the CDR3 reads TGTGCCAGCAGTTTCTCGGACGGACTCTACGAGCAGTACTTC.

This chain links TRBV7-3 with TRBJ2-2; 9 nucleotides agree with TRBD2. Germline values: CDR1 SGHTA, CDR2 FQGTGA. The CDR3 sequence is 16 residues long. J lost 5 bases, V lost 4 bases, and 8 bases had no gene match. This chain's CDR3 is CASSSLEGLATGELFF. CDR3 nucleotide sequence: TGTGCCAGCAGCTCCCTAGAGGGACTAGCAACCGGGGAGCTGTTTTTT.

V gene TRBV7-9 combines with J gene TRBJ2-1; 12 bases line up with TRBD1. CDR3 length: 15 residues. V was pared by 5 bases and J by 7 bases, with 6 bases of the junction left unmatched. The germline V gene encodes CDR1 SEHNR and CDR2 FQNEAQ (reference sequence). The CDR3 reads CASSPWDRGLNEQFF. The CDR3 DNA follows: TGTGCCAGCAGCCCTTGGGACAGGGGGCTTAATGAGCAGTTCTTC.